This T cell receptor (beta chain) was retrieved from a study of cytomegalovirus exposure and HLA in healthy donors. Study-level background: The 120 validation repertoires were produced on the same platform as the 550 to 700 repertoires of the first cohort. This was reported in a later analysis. Study-level results: Cytomegalovirus association was assigned to some 160 TCR beta chains.

Germline V gene data show CDR1 as SGHTA and CDR2 as FQGNSA. The CDR3 extends over 15 amino acids. V was shortened by 8 bases and J by 2 bases, with 16 bases between the two germline ends. The data were produced by immunoSEQ multiplex PCR, yet TCRdb's version contains in-frame clones alone and is incomplete. The sample includes 200,000 to 300,000 clones, 85% to 90% of them seen just once. Concerning this clone: Its target is unknown.

The chain is built from TRBV7-2 and TRBJ2-1, with a tentative D call TRBD2 (6 bases). The sequenced material came from PBMCs. The TCR was taken from a man aged 18 to 29 in good health and CMV-seronegative. The CDR3 DNA sequence: TGTGCCAGCGTCGGCGGGACGGTTGCCTACAATGAGCAGTTCTTC. Translating it yields CASVGGTVAYNEQFF.